This T cell receptor beta chain was sequenced for a study of blood T cell repertoires in COVID-19 (dated by TCRdb to 2020 to 2022). For the study in its entirety: Samples covering the acute and convalescent phases of COVID-19 were provided by collaborators in the United States, Italy and Spain. The material from the prospective study consisted of cDNA or gDNA derived from T cells, B-cell-depleted T cells, or PBMCs. The dataset comprised deeply sampled blood TCRbeta repertoires from subjects exposed to, actively infected with, or recovered from COVID-19. The repertoires were released in a freely available public database intended as a resource for research on the immune response to SARS-CoV-2. Samples were obtained from the ongoing ImmuneRACE study (first 160 participants) and from roughly 1,300 subjects provided by 6 global collaborators. The sample metadata nearly always contained a de-identified subject ID, COVID-19 status, age in years and sex. Where available, HLA class I and class II types were taken from metadata supplied by the sample provider and were not determined by assay-based typing. Overall study results and their limits: Clinical and demographic metadata were provided uncurated, with the amount varying by source and participant.

To note about this clone: This clone's antigen is unknown. Nothing much larger sits one base from this clone, and base qualities are not available.

At one collaborating source in Seattle, patients were enrolled during active infection and were followed longitudinally through the course of disease. Collaborating institutions collected whole blood in K2EDTA tubes following their own protocols. Collaborator samples were shipped for TCRbeta analysis as frozen whole blood, isolated PBMCs, or DNA extracted from either sample type. The immunoSEQ Assay, a bias-controlled multiplex PCR, was used to amplify TCRbeta CDR3 regions from genomic DNA. As for the authors' bioinformatics: Nucleated cell counts per sample were estimated from amplification of reference gene primers within the assay. Sequence reads were collapsed and filtered to measure the absolute abundance of every unique TCRbeta CDR3 rearrangement. For each sample, productive Simpson clonality was calculated by taking the square root of Simpson's diversity index across productive rearrangements. As stored in TCRdb, this immuneACCESS dataset retains in-frame rearrangements with V and J assigned. A fraction of the clones does not appear; measured against another copy, unresolved V genes explain less than half of the discrepancy, and the remainder lacks a known reason. V and J calls plus clone size are reproduced from that table; the DNA served to infer D and trimming. Across this sample there are 160,000 or so clones, with approximately 87% seen only once. The ten most abundant clones make up over 9% of the sample.

This receptor was identified in an older woman with COVID-19, enrolled during active disease. Material for sequencing was peripheral blood.

The CDR3 in this case is CASRSGLLPVPEYF. The nucleotide sequence reads TGTGCCAGCAGGTCGGGACTTCTACCCGTGCCTGAATATTTT. The receptor chain draws on TRBV28 and TRBJ1-3; D gene: possibly TRBD1, on 5 matching bases. Counted from cysteine to phenylalanine, this CDR3 has 14 amino acids. Kept here is only the CDR3 DNA, which spans 42 bases and is read in frame from base 1. V and J are truncated by 6 bases and 15 bases respectively, leaving an intervening sequence of 24 bases. CDR1 and CDR2 are read off the germline V gene as MDHEN and SYDVKM. Reference TRBV28 and TRBJ1-3 genes cover what lies past the CDR3, so the full variable domain is DVKVTQSSRYLVKRTGEKVFLECVQDMDHENMFWYRQDPGLGLRLIYFSYDVKMKEKGDIPEGYSVSREKKERFSLILESASTNQTSMYLCASRSGLLPVPEYFGEGSWLTVV.